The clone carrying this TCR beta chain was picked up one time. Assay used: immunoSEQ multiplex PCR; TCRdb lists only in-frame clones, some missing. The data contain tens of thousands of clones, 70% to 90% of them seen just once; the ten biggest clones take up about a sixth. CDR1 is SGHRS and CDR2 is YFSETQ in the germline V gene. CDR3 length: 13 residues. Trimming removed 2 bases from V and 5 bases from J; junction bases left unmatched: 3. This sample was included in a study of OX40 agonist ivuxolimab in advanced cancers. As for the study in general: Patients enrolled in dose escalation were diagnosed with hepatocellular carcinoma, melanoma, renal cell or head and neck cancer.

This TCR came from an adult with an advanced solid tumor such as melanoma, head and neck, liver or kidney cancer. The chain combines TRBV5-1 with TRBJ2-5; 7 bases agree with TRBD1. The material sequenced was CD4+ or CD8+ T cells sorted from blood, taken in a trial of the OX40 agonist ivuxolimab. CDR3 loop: CASSFTGVETQYF. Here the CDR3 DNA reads TGCGCCAGCAGCTTTACAGGGGTTGAGACCCAGTACTTC.